There are many counts of the clone carrying this TCR beta chain. Its cognate antigen is unknown. This record belongs to a study of regulatory T cells in long-lasting Graves disease. Time point noted: newly diagnosed GD, antithyroid drugs for less than 3 months. There was RNA extracted from PBMCs, and the TCR library was made from it. Findings and caveats of the study: Among samples with persistent disease, TRBV28, TRBJ1-2 and TRBJ2-5 were favored. Persistent patients had a count of shared public clonotypes (approximately 3,000) that exceeded that of new patients (around 960). Those with persistent Graves' had less TCR diversity than newly diagnosed patients.

Trimming took 3 bases from V and 10 from J, leaving 11 bases between them. This CDR3 has 12 residues. The germline gives CDR1 SEHNR, CDR2 FQNEAQ (reference sequence). HTBI primers from iRepertoire and Arm-PCR of CDR3 regions yielded the TCR beta libraries. From the multiplex PCR reads, TCRdb called clonotypes with MiXCR, one entry per CDR3 protein. Of around 450,000 distinct CDR3 sequences in the sample, around 16% were seen once. The sample was also reused in another study, on T cells in Graves' hyperthyroidism and ophthalmopathy. Turning to that study: The authors deemed Graves' hyperthyroidism stable absent ophthalmopathy progression within 18 months.

This rearrangement joins TRBV7-9 to TRBJ2-3, with D possibly TRBD2 on 5 matching bases. This clonotype was obtained from a man aged 40-49 years with Graves disease. Sequenced material: peripheral blood mononuclear cells (PBMCs), taken at new diagnosis, from a patient treated with antithyroid drugs. The CDR3 sequence is CASSLRLAAQYF. CDR3 sequence (DNA): TGTGCCAGCAGCTTGAGGCTAGCTGCGCAGTATTTT.